This T cell receptor beta chain was recovered during a study of Ad26.COV2.S vaccination and SARS-CoV-2 variants. Study overall: Sample donor was a member of the COV1001 Ad26.COV2.S trial arm. Ad26.COV2.S shots went into the muscle once or twice, 56 days apart.

TCRdb's copy holds only in-frame clones and misses some; the assay was immunoSEQ multiplex PCR. Of roughly 320,000 clones listed, around 87% are singletons. CDR3 length equals 15 residues. Unmatched junction bases numbered 4, after V lost 6 bases and J lost 5 bases. Germline values: CDR1 SNHLY, CDR2 FYNNEI. Treatment here: roughly 18 received Ad26.COV2.S at low or high dose, single or two shots; 5 received placebo; per-sample allocation not given. The samples date from day 63 after the first vaccine or placebo injection. Vaccination used an Ad26 vector expressing Wuhan-strain SARS-CoV-2 spike. The origin of this receptor is a person between 18 and 59 years old who received the Ad26.COV2.S COVID-19 vaccine or a placebo. V usage is TRBV2 and J usage is TRBJ2-2; 12 bases align to TRBD1. Sequenced material: peripheral blood, taken in a trial of Ad26.COV2.S vaccine versus placebo. DNA for the CDR3: TGTGCCAGCAGCCGGGACAGGGGGCGTACCGGGGAGCTGTTTTTT. Translated: CASSRDRGRTGELFF.